This TCR beta chain was documented in a study of cytomegalovirus exposure and HLA in healthy donors. The CDR3 runs 12 residues. Germline loops: CDR1 SEHNR, CDR2 FQNEAQ (reference sequence). Trimming pared 5 bases from V and 3 bases from J, leaving 8 bases between. PCR employed 60 Vbeta and 13 Jbeta primers. The data were produced by immunoSEQ multiplex PCR, yet TCRdb's version contains in-frame clones alone and is incomplete. The repertoire has some 96,000 clones, 76% of them found once; the top ten carry around a fifth. This chain connects TRBV7-9 to TRBJ2-7; no clear D. This clonotype was obtained from a woman aged 55-75 years in good health and CMV-seropositive. The material sequenced was PBMCs. The chain's CDR3 is CASSLTSYEQYF. The CDR3 DNA follows: TGTGCCAGCAGCCTCACGAGCTACGAGCAGTACTTC. Drawing the rest from reference TRBV7-9 and TRBJ2-7, the complete variable domain is DTGVSQNPRHKITKRGQNVTFRCDPISEHNRLYWYRQTLGQGPEFLTYFQNEAQLEKSRLLSDRFSAERPKGSFSTLEIQRTEQGDSAMYLCASSLTSYEQYFGPGTRLTVT.